These 5 T cell receptor beta chains share one sample of origin, sequenced in a study of blood T cell repertoires in COVID-19. Libraries were prepared by immunoSEQ multiplex PCR; TCRdb keeps only in-frame clonotypes and omits some of them. The table records 450,000 or so clones, about 89% of them present only once. Sequenced sample: peripheral blood. The receptor source for this set is a woman in her 40s with COVID-19, enrolled during active disease.

This chain connects TRBV6-6 to TRBJ1-2; D remains ambiguous. Trimming took off 0 bases at V and 7 bases at J, with 12 bases between the two ends. Germline CDR1 MNHNY, CDR2 SVGAGI (reference sequence). The CDR3 consists of 14 residues. CDR3: CASSYSNGGFGYTF. Written as DNA, the CDR3 is TGTGCCAGCAGTTACTCGAACGGCGGCTTTGGCTACACCTTC.

This clone has just a few counts. The chain joins TRBV29-1 to TRBJ1-1; D may be TRBD1 (5 bases). This CDR3 is built from 14 residues. Germline V gene sequence: CDR1 SQVTM, CDR2 ANQGSEA. Trimming removed 2 bases at V and 8 bases at J, with 18 bases between. CDR3 coding DNA: TGCAGCGTTGAAAAGGGTGCGGGGGGTACCGAAGCTTTCTTT. Its protein product is CSVEKGAGGTEAFF.

This sequence joins TRBV28 and TRBJ2-5; TRBD2 matches 13 bases. Trimming took 5 bases from V and 5 from J; bases not matched to a gene: 5. CDR1 is MDHEN, CDR2 SYDVKM, per germline. The CDR3 has 15 amino acids. CDR3 in DNA: TGTGCCAGCAGTGCCACGACTAGCGGGGGGGAGACCCAGTACTTC. Its translation: CASSATTSGGETQYF.

The V gene is TRBV11-2, the J gene TRBJ2-7; 9 nucleotides align to TRBD2. CDR3 size: 15 residues. V shed 3 bases and J 4 bases; nucleotides not matched to a gene: 7. CDR1 is SGHAT, CDR2 FQNNGV, per germline. CDR3: CASSFSGGLGYEQYF. CDR3 bases: TGTGCCAGCAGCTTCAGCGGGGGGCTCGGGTACGAGCAGTACTTC.

The rearrangement uses TRBV27 and TRBJ1-3, with D unresolved. Germline-derived CDR1 and CDR2 are MNHEY and SMNVEV (reference sequence). V dropped 5 bases and J dropped 6 bases, with 14 bases sitting between them. The CDR3 is 14 amino acids. In DNA, the CDR3 is TGTGCCAGCAGTGCAGGATTCGGATCAAACACCATATATTTT. Protein sequence: CASSAGFGSNTIYF.